Listed here are 8 T cell receptor beta chains from one sample, sequenced in a study of blood T cells in healthy people across ages. Through a sample-barcoded 5' primer and a J-beta primer mix, a second PCR was run for about 7 to 12 cycles. From the 5' RACE reads, TCRdb called clonotypes with MiXCR, one entry per CDR3 protein. In the table there are some 900,000 distinct CDR3 sequences, around 48% of which are singletons. The sample consisted of blood. These receptors originate from a man younger than 40 in good health.

This clonotype was observed a handful of times. The chain carries TRBV20-1 and TRBJ2-1, with D perhaps matching TRBD1 (5 bases). Trimming pared 0 bases from V and 0 bases from J, leaving 9 bases between. The CDR3 is made up of 15 amino acids. Looked up from germline, CDR1 is DFQATT and CDR2 is SNEGSKA (reference sequence). CDR3 in amino acids: CSARDQGLSYNEQFF. The CDR3 DNA sequence: TGCAGTGCTAGAGACCAGGGCCTCTCCTACAATGAGCAGTTCTTC.

The V gene is TRBV6-6, the J gene TRBJ2-5, with D possibly called TRBD1 or TRBD2 (5 bases each). Germline V gene sequence: CDR1 MNHNY, CDR2 SVGAGI (reference sequence). V was trimmed by 4 bases and J by 5 bases, leaving 11 bases between them. The CDR3 has 13 amino acids. CDR3 loop: CASSSRWDETQYF. CDR3 DNA sequence: TGTGCCAGCAGTTCCCGATGGGACGAGACCCAGTACTTC.

V usage is TRBV2 and J usage is TRBJ1-6; unclear D gene. The CDR3 length is 13 residues. CDR1 is SNHLY, CDR2 FYNNEI, per germline. Trimming left V 7 bases short and J 7 bases short, with 11 bases between. CDR3 DNA: TGTGCCAGCATTTTCTTTGGGAATTCACCCCTCCACTTT. It translates to CASIFFGNSPLHF.

With respect to this clonotype: Just one base apart from a much larger clone, this may be a read error. This rearrangement joins TRBV7-2 to TRBJ1-6, with D tentatively TRBD1 (6 bases). The germline V and J ends were trimmed by 2 bases and 9 bases, with 11 bases remaining between them. Looked up from germline, CDR1 is SGHTA and CDR2 is FQGNSA. The CDR3 length is 14 residues. This chain's CDR3 is CASSLRTDPSPLHF. The CDR3 DNA is TGTGCCAGCAGCTTAAGGACAGATCCTTCACCCCTCCACTTT.

This clonotype turned up a few times. V and J are TRBV4-1 and TRBJ2-7, with no clear D. This CDR3 spans 15 amino acids. Looked up from germline, CDR1 is MGHRA and CDR2 is YSYEKL. Trimming stripped 4 bases from V and 1 base from J, with 14 bases between. The CDR3 region is CASSPDGSISYEQYF. DNA for the CDR3: TGCGCCAGCAGCCCGGACGGATCTATTTCCTACGAGCAGTACTTC.

A few counts support this clonotype. V usage is TRBV6-1 and J usage is TRBJ2-1; the D is unclear. Germline CDR1 and CDR2: MNHNS and SASEGT. V lost 2 bases and J lost 7, with 6 bases in between. The CDR3 extends over 12 amino acids. The CDR3 DNA sequence: TGTGCCAGCAGTGAATTAGGTAATGAGCAGTTCTTC. Its protein product is CASSELGNEQFF.

The chain recombines TRBV6-5 with TRBJ2-4, with D unclear. Germline V lookup: CDR1 MNHEY, CDR2 SVGAGI. V was shortened by 5 bases and J by 2 bases, with 19 bases between the two germline ends. The CDR3 consists of 17 residues. The CDR3 protein is CASSHQDRSGTKNIQYF. The DNA of the CDR3 is TGTGCCAGCAGTCACCAAGACCGAAGTGGGACCAAAAACATTCAGTACTTC.

The chain uses TRBV12-3 or TRBV12-4 and TRBJ2-1; D gene unclear. The CDR3 sequence is 18 residues long. V was cut by 9 bases and J by 0 bases, with 24 bases left in between. CDR3 region: CASTQNDRRRSSYNEQFF. The DNA for the CDR3 is TGTGCCAGTACCCAAAATGACCGACGGAGAAGCTCCTACAATGAGCAGTTCTTC.